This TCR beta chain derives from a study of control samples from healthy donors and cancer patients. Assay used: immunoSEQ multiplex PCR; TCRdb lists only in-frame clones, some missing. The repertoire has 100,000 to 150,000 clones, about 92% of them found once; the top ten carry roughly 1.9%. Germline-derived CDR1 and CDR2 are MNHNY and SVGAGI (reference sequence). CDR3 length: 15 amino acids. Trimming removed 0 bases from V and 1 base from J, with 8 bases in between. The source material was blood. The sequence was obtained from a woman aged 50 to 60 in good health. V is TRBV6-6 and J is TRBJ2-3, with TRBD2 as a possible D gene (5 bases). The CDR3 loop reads CASSYSSGGTDTQYF. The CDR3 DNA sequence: TGTGCCAGCAGTTACTCATCCGGGGGCACAGATACGCAGTATTTT.